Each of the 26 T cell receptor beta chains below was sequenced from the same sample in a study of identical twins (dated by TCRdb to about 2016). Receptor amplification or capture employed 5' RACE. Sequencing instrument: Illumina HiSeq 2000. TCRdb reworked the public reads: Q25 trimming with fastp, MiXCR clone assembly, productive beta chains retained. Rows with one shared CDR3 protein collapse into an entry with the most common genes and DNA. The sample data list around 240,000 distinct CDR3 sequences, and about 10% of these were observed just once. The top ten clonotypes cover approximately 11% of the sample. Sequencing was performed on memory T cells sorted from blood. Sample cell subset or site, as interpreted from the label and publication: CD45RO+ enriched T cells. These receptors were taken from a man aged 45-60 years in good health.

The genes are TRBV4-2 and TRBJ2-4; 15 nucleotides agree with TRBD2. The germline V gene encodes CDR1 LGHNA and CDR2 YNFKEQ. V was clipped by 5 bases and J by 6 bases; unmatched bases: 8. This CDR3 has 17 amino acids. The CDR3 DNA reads TGTGCCAGCAGCATAGGGACTAGCGGGAGGACGGGAAACATTCAGTACTTC. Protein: CASSIGTSGRTGNIQYF.

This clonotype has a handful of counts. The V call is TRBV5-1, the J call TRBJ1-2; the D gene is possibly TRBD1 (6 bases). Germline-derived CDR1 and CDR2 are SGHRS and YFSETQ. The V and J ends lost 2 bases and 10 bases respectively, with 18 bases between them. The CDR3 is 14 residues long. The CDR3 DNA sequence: TGCGCCAGCAGCTTAGCCAGGGGATCCCGTATCTACACCTTC. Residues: CASSLARGSRIYTF.

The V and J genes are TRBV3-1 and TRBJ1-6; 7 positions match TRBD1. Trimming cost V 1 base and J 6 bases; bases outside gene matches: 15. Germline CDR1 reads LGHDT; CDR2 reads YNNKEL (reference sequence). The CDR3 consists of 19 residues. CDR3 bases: TGTGCCAGCAGCCAAGTACCCCCGGGCGCCGGGACAGTTAATTCACCCCTCCACTTT. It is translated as CASSQVPPGAGTVNSPLHF.

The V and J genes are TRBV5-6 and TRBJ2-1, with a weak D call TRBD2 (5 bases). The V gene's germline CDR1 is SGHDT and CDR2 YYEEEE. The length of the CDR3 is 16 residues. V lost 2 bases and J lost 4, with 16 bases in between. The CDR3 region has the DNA TGTGCCAGCAGCTTATCAGAAATCAGGAGGTACAATGAGCAGTTCTTC. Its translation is CASSLSEIRRYNEQFF.

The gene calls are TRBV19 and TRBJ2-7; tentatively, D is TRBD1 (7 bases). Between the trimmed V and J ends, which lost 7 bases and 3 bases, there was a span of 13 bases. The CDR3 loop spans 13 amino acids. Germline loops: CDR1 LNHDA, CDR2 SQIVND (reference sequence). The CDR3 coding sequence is TGTGCCAGTACCCCAGGGGGGAGCTACGAGCAGTACTTC. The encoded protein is CASTPGGSYEQYF.

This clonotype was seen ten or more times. The CDR3 is CASSFWLGEQYF. DNA of the CDR3: TGTGCCAGCAGTTTCTGGCTAGGCGAGCAGTACTTC. This chain uses TRBV12-3 or TRBV12-4 with TRBJ2-7; unclear D gene. The length of the CDR3 is 12 residues. Deletions cut 3 bases from V and 6 bases from J, with 9 bases between.

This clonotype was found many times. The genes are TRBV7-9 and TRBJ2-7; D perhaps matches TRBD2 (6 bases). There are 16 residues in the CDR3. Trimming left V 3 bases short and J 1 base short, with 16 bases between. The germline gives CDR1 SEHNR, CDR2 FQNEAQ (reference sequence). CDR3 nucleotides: TGTGCCAGCAGCTTCGTGCGGGGAAGTAATTCCTACGAGCAGTACTTC. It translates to CASSFVRGSNSYEQYF. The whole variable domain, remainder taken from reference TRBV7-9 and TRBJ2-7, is DTGVSQNPRHKITKRGQNVTFRCDPISEHNRLYWYRQTLGQGPEFLTYFQNEAQLEKSRLLSDRFSAERPKGSFSTLEIQRTEQGDSAMYLCASSFVRGSNSYEQYFGPGTRLTVT.

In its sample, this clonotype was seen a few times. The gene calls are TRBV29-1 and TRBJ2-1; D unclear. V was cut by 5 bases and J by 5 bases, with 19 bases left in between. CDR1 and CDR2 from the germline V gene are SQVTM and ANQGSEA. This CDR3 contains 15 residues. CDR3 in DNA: TGCAGCGTTCGTCCGTTCCCCCCCCCCCACAATGAGCAGTTCTTC. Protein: CSVRPFPPPHNEQFF.

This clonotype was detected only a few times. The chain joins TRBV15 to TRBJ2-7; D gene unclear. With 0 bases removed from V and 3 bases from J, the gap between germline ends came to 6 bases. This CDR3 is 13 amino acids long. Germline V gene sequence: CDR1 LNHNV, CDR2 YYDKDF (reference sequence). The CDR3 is CATSRDTGYEQYF. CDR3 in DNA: TGTGCCACCAGCAGAGATACGGGCTACGAGCAGTACTTC. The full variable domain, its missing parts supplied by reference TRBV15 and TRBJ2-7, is DAMVIQNPRYQVTQFGKPVTLSCSQTLNHNVMYWYQQKSSQAPKLLFHYYDKDFNNEADTPDNFQSRRPNTSFCFLDIRSPGLGDTAMYLCATSRDTGYEQYFGPGTRLTVT.

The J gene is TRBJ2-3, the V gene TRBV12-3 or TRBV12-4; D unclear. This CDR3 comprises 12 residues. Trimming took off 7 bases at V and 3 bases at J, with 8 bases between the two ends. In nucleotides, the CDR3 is TGTGCCAGCAACCACCGGACAGATACGCAGTATTTT. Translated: CASNHRTDTQYF.

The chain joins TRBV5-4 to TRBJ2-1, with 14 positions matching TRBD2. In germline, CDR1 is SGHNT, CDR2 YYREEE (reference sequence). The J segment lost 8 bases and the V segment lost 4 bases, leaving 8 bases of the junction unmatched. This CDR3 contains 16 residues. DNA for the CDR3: TGTGCCAGCAGCCCCCGACTAGCGGGGGGGGTGGATGAGCAGTTCTTC. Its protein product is CASSPRLAGGVDEQFF.

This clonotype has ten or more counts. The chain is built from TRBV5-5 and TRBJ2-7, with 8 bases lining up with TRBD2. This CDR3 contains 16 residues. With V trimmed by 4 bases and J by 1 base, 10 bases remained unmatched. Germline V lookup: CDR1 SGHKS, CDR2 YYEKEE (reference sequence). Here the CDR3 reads CASSRGGSVKSYEQYF. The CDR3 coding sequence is TGTGCCAGCAGCCGGGGGGGTAGCGTAAAATCCTACGAGCAGTACTTC. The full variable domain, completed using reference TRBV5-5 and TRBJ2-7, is DAGVTQSPTHLIKTRGQQVTLRCSPISGHKSVSWYQQVLGQGPQFIFQYYEKEERGRGNFPDRFSARQFPNYSSELNVNALLLGDSALYLCASSRGGSVKSYEQYFGPGTRLTVT.

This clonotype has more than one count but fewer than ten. The CDR3 DNA follows: TGCGCCAGCAGCCCCGAACCTTCGAGGGGGGGGGGCACAGATACGCAGTATTTT. The encoded protein is CASSPEPSRGGGTDTQYF. The V call is TRBV4-3, the J call TRBJ2-3; the D gene is possibly TRBD2 (7 bases). Trimming stripped 4 bases from V and 1 base from J, with 21 bases between. This CDR3 has 18 amino acids. CDR1 is LGHNA and CDR2 is YSLEER in the germline V gene.

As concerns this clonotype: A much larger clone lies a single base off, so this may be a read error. The CDR3 sequence: CSARSSGGGALNEQLF. CDR3 DNA: TGCAGTGCTAGGAGTAGCGGGGGGGGAGCCCTCAATGAGCAGCTCTTC. This chain uses TRBV20-1 with TRBJ2-1; 11 nucleotides match TRBD2. Germline CDR1 reads DFQATT; CDR2 reads SNEGSKA (reference sequence). The CDR3 loop spans 16 amino acids.

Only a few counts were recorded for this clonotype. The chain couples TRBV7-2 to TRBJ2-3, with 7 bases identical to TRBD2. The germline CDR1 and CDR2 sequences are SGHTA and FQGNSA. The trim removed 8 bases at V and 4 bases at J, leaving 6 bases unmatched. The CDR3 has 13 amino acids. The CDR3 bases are TGTGCCAGCTTAGGTGGGGGGGCAGATACGCAGTATTTT. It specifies CASLGGGADTQYF.

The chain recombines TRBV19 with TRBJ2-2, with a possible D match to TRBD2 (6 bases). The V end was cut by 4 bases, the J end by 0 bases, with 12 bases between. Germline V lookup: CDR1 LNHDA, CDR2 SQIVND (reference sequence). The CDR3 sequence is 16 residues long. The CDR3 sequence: CASSTLAVSNTGELFF. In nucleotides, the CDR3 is TGTGCCAGTAGTACCTTAGCGGTCTCGAACACCGGGGAGCTGTTTTTT.

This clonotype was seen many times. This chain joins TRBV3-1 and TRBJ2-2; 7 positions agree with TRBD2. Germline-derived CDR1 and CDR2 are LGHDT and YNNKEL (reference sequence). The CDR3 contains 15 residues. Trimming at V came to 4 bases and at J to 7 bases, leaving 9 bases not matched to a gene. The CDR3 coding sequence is TGTGCCAGCAGCCCGACTAGCCGGGGGGACGGGGAGCTGTTTTTT. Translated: CASSPTSRGDGELFF.

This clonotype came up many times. The CDR3 DNA sequence: TGCAGTGCTAGTAAGAGAGAGAGCACAGATACGCAGTATTTT. It specifies CSASKRESTDTQYF. This chain links TRBV20-1 with TRBJ2-3; unclear D gene. Trimming stripped 3 bases from V and 0 bases from J, with 10 bases between. The CDR3 contains 14 residues. Germline V gives CDR1 DFQATT, CDR2 SNEGSKA (reference sequence).

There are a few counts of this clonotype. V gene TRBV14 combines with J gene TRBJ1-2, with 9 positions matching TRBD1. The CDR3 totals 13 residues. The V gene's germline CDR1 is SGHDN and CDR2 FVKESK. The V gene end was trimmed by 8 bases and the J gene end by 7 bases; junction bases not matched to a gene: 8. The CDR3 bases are TGTGCCAGCGCAGTAACAGGGGGCCTTGGCTACACCTTC. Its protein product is CASAVTGGLGYTF. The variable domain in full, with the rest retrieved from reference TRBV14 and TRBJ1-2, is EAGVTQFPSHSVIEKGQTVTLRCDPISGHDNLYWYRRVMGKEIKFLLHFVKESKQDESGMPNNRFLAERTGGTYSTLKVQPAELEDSGVYFCASAVTGGLGYTFGSGTRLTVV.

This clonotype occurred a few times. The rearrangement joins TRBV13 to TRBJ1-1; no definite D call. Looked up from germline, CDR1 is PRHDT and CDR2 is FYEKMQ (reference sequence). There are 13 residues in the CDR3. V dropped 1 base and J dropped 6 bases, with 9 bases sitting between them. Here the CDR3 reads CASSLEEGPEAFF. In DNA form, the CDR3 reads TGTGCCAGCAGCTTAGAGGAGGGCCCTGAAGCTTTCTTT.

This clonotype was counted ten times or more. CDR3 sequence: CASSPRREAYNEQFF. The CDR3 DNA is TGTGCCAGCTCACCACGCAGGGAGGCCTACAATGAGCAGTTCTTC. The chain uses TRBV18 and TRBJ2-1, with D possibly TRBD2 on 6 matching bases. Germline CDR1 is KGHSH and CDR2 is LQKENI. This CDR3 is 15 amino acids long. V was clipped by 1 base and J by 2 bases, with 9 bases between them.

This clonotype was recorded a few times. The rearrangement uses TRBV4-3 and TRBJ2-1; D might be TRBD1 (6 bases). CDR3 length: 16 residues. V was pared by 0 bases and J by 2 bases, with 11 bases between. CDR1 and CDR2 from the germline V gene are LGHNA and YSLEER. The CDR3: CASSQDYRDTYNEQFF. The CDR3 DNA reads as TGCGCCAGCAGCCAAGATTACAGGGATACCTACAATGAGCAGTTCTTC.

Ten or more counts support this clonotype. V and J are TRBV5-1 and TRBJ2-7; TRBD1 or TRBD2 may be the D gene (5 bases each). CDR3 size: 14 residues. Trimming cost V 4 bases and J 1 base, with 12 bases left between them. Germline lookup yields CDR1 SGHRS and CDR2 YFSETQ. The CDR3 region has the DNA TGCGCCAGCAGCCCGGGGCCCTCTTCCTACGAGCAGTACTTC. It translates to CASSPGPSSYEQYF. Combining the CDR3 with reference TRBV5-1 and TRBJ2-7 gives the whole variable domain KAGVTQTPRYLIKTRGQQVTLSCSPISGHRSVSWYQQTPGQGLQFLFEYFSETQRNKGNFPGRFSGRQFSNSRSEMNVSTLELGDSALYLCASSPGPSSYEQYFGPGTRLTVT.

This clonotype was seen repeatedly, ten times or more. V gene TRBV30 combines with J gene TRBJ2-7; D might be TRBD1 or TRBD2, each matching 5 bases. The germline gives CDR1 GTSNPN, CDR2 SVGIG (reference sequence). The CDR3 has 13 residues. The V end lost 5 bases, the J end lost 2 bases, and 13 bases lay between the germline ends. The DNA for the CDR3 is TGTGCCTGGGGAGGTAGGACAACCTACGAGCAGTACTTC. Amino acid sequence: CAWGGRTTYEQYF.

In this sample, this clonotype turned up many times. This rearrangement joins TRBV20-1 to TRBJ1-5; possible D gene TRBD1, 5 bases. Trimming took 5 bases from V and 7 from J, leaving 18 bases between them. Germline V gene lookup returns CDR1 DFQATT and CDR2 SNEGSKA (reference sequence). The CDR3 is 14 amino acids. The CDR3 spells CSAFTPGIRQPQHF. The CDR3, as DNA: TGCAGTGCTTTTACTCCAGGGATCCGACAGCCCCAGCATTTT.

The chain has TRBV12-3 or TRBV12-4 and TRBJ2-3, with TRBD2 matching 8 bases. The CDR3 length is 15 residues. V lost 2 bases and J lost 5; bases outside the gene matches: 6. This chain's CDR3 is CASSLLGRAKDTQYF. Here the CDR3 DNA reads TGTGCCAGCAGTTTACTCGGGAGGGCAAAAGATACGCAGTATTTT.